Each of the 15 T cell receptor beta chains below was sequenced from the same sample in a study of Graves' ophthalmopathy and Graves' hyperthyroidism. RNA transcripts yielded amplified TCR beta CDR3 regions. RT-PCR in the first round used HTBI primers; a second-round multiplex PCR followed. TCRdb called the multiplex PCR reads again in MiXCR, with one record for every CDR3 protein. The profile shows 170,000 or so distinct CDR3 sequences, 30% to 45% of them singletons. Sample: peripheral blood. These receptors all stem from a middle-aged woman with Graves' ophthalmopathy.

This clonotype was recorded a few times. The CDR3 region has the DNA TGTGCCAGCAGGCAGGGAAGAGAGACCCAGTACTTC. This sequence encodes CASRQGRETQYF. The V gene is TRBV12-3 or TRBV12-4, the J gene TRBJ2-5; TRBD1 is a possible D gene (5 bases). The V gene lost 6 bases and the J gene lost 4 bases, with 9 bases spanning the gap. This CDR3 is built from 12 residues.

This clonotype came up many times. Germline is not matched at one junction end, which may reflect a read error. The chain employs TRBV6-5 and TRBJ2-2, with D tentatively TRBD2 (5 bases). This CDR3 is built from 15 residues. Germline V gene sequence: CDR1 MNHEY, CDR2 SVGAGI. The CDR3 DNA reads TGTGCCAGCAGTTACTCGCCCCGGAACACCGGGGAGCTGCTTTTT. It encodes CASSYSPRNTGELLF.

This clonotype was seen repeatedly, ten times or more. The chain combines TRBV5-1 with TRBJ2-7; D uncertain. The germline V and J ends were trimmed by 2 bases and 0 bases, with 6 bases remaining between them. The CDR3 extends over 13 amino acids. Germline CDR1 and CDR2: SGHRS and YFSETQ. In DNA, the CDR3 is TGCGCCAGCAGCTTACCGAGCTCCTACGAGCAGTACTTC. It specifies CASSLPSSYEQYF.

This clonotype was seen a handful of times. The rearrangement links TRBV6-2 or TRBV6-3 to TRBJ2-5; D is unclear. There are 16 residues in the CDR3. Germline CDR1 reads MNHEY; CDR2 reads SVGEGT. V gave up 5 bases and J gave up 2 bases, with 18 bases separating them. The CDR3 loop reads CASSKPLGLGQETQYF. CDR3 nucleotide sequence: TGTGCCAGCAGTAAGCCCCTGGGATTAGGGCAAGAGACCCAGTACTTC.

At least ten counts were recorded for this clonotype. The gene calls are TRBV6-1 and TRBJ1-3; D unresolved. Trimming removed 1 base from V and 2 bases from J, with 9 bases in between. Looked up from germline, CDR1 is MNHNS and CDR2 is SASEGT. The CDR3 contains 15 residues. The CDR3 nucleotides read TGTGCCAGCAGTGAAGGAGGAGGAGCTGGAAACACCATATATTTT. As protein: CASSEGGGAGNTIYF.

This clonotype showed up just once. The chain combines TRBV12-3 or TRBV12-4 with TRBJ2-7; no firm D call. Trimming took 5 bases from V and 2 from J, leaving 13 bases between them. CDR3 length: 14 residues. The CDR3: CASSDLNTPYEQYF. DNA of the CDR3: TGTGCCAGCAGTGATTTAAACACTCCCTACGAGCAGTACTTC.

This clonotype was observed a few times. This chain joins TRBV28 and TRBJ1-1; 8 positions match TRBD1. The CDR3 is made up of 15 amino acids. With V trimmed by 5 bases and J by 1 base, 6 bases remained unmatched. CDR1 MDHEN and CDR2 SYDVKM come from the germline V gene. The chain's CDR3 is CASSAPGTGNTEAFF. The CDR3 bases are TGTGCCAGCAGTGCCCCTGGGACAGGGAACACTGAAGCTTTCTTT.

The table lists this clonotype with many counts. The chain uses TRBV28 and TRBJ1-6; D not certain. Germline V lookup: CDR1 MDHEN, CDR2 SYDVKM. The length of the CDR3 is 15 residues. Trimming took off 7 bases at V and 9 bases at J, with 19 bases between the two ends. Here the CDR3 DNA reads TGTGCCAGCATCCAGTCCCGCAGGATAAGTTCACCCCTCCACTTT. It yields the protein CASIQSRRISSPLHF.

This clonotype occurred many times. This likely comes from a read error, as the CDR3 has no conserved phenylalanine or tryptophan at its end. CDR3 bases: TGCAGTGCAACCGGGACTAGCGGGACCTACGAGCAGTACTCC. It encodes CSATGTSGTYEQYS. V usage is TRBV20-1 and J usage is TRBJ2-7; 13 bases map to TRBD2. The CDR3 runs 14 residues. CDR1 is DFQATT and CDR2 is SNEGSKA in the germline V gene (reference sequence). V was clipped by 6 bases and J by 2 bases; unmatched bases: 4.

The rearrangement links TRBV6-5 to TRBJ2-7, with D unclear. The V gene lost 4 bases and the J gene lost 3 bases, with 10 bases spanning the gap. This CDR3 comprises 13 residues. Germline V CDR1 and CDR2: MNHEY, SVGAGI. CDR3 in DNA: TGTGCCAGCAGTTCCTTCTGGGACTACGAGCAGTACTTC. It encodes CASSSFWDYEQYF.

V and J are TRBV12-3 or TRBV12-4 and TRBJ2-5, with D perhaps assigned TRBD1 or TRBD2 (6 bases each). The CDR3 runs to 16 residues. The ends were cut back, 2 bases at V and 5 bases at J, with 18 bases in the middle. For the CDR3, the DNA is TGTGCCAGCAGTTTAAGTACGGGGGCTGGGGTGGAGACCCAGTACTTC. It codes for CASSLSTGAGVETQYF.

This clonotype was counted ten times or more. The junction departs from germline at one end; a sequencing error may be responsible. The rearrangement uses TRBV7-9 and TRBJ2-7, with D possibly TRBD2 on 6 matching bases. The CDR3 totals 15 residues. Germline V gene sequence: CDR1 SEHNR, CDR2 FQNEAQ (reference sequence). The CDR3 DNA reads as TGTGCCAGCAGCTCCCGACTAGTTTCGTCCTCCGAGCAGTACTTC. It specifies CASSSRLVSSSEQYF.

This sequence joins TRBV12-3 or TRBV12-4 and TRBJ2-7; perhaps TRBD1 as D (6 bases). Between the trimmed V and J ends, which lost 3 bases and 3 bases, there was a span of 12 bases. The CDR3 extends over 14 amino acids. The CDR3 loop is CASSLPGHLYEQYF. CDR3 DNA: TGTGCCAGCAGTTTGCCGGGACACCTCTACGAGCAGTACTTC.

V is TRBV12-3 or TRBV12-4 and J is TRBJ1-5; a weak D match, TRBD1 (5 bases). V was cut by 10 bases and J by 4 bases, with 11 bases left in between. The CDR3 consists of 12 residues. The DNA for the CDR3 is TGTGCCACCGGGACCGTGAATCAGCCCCAGCATTTT. Translation: CATGTVNQPQHF.

This chain uses TRBV11-2 with TRBJ2-7; 8 bases are shared with TRBD1. Germline-derived CDR1 and CDR2 are SGHAT and FQNNGV. The CDR3 spans 16 residues. Trimming at V came to 3 bases and at J to 3 bases, leaving 10 bases not matched to a gene. DNA for the CDR3: TGTGCCAGCAGCTTCCGACCGGGACAGGCGCTCTACGAGCAGTACTTC. Translation gives CASSFRPGQALYEQYF.